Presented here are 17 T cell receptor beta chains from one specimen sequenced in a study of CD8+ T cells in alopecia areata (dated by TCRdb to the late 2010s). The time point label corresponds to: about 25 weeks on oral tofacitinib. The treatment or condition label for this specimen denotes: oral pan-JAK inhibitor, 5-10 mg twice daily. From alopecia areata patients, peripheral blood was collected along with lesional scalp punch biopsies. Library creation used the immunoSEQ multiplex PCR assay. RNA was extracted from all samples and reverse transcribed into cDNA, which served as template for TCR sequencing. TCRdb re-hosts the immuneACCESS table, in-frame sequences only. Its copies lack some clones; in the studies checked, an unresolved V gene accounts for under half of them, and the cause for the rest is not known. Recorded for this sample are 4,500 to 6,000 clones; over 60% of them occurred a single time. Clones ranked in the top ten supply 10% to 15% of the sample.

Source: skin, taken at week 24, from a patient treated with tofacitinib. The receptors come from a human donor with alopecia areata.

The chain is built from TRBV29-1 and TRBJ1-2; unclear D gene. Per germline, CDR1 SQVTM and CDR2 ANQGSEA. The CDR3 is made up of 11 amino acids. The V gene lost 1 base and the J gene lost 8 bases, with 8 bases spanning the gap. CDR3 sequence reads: CSVEGADGYTF. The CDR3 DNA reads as TGCAGCGTTGAAGGCGCGGACGGCTACACCTTC.

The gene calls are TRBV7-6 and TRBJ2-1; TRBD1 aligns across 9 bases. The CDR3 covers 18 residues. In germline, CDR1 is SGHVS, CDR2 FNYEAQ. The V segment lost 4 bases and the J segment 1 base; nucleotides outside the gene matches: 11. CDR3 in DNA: TGTGCCAGCAGCTCCGATTTACAGGGGGCTCGGTCCTACAATGAGCAGTTCTTC. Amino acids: CASSSDLQGARSYNEQFF.

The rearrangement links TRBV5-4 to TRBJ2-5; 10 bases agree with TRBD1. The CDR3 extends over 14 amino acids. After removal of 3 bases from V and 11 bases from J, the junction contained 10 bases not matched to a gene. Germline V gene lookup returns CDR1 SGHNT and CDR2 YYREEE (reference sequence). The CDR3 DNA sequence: TGTGCCAGCAGCTCTGGGACAGGGGCGTGGGAGCAGTACTTC. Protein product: CASSSGTGAWEQYF. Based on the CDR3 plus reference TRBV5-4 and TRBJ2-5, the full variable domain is ETGVTQSPTHLIKTRGQQVTLRCSSQSGHNTVSWYQQALGQGPQFIFQYYREEENGRGNFPPRFSGLQFPNYSSELNVNALELDDSALYLCASSSGTGAWEQYFGPGTRLLVL.

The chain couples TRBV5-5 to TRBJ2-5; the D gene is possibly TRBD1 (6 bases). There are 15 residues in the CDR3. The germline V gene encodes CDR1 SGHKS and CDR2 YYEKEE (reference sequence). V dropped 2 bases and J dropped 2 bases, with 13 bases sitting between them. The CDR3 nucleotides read TGTGCCAGCAGCTTAACCGGGACAAATCAAGAGACCCAGTACTTC. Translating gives CASSLTGTNQETQYF.

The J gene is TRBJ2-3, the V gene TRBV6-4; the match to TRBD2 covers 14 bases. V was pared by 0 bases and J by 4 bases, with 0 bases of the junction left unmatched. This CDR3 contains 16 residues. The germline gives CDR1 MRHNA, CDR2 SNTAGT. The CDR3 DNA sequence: TGTGCCAGCAGTGACTCGACTAGCGGGGGGGCAGATACGCAGTATTTT. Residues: CASSDSTSGGADTQYF.

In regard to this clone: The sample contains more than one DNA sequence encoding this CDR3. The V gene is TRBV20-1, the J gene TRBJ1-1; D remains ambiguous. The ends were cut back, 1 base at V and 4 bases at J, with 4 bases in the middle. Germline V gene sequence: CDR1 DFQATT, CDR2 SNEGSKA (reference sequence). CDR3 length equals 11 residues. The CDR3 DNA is TGCAGTGCTAGAGGGGCCACTGAAGCTTTCTTT. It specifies CSARGATEAFF.

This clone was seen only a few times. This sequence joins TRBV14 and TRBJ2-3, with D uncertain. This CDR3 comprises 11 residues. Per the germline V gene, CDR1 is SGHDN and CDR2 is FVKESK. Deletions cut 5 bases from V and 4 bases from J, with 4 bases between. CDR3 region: CASSVADTQYF. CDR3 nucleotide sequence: TGTGCCAGCAGCGTAGCAGATACGCAGTATTTT.

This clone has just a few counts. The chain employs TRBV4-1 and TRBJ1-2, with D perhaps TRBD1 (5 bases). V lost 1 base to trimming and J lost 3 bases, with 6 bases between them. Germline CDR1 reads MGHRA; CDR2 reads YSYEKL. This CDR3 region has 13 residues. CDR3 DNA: TGCGCCAGCAGCCAAGTACAGGACTATGGCTACACCTTC. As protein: CASSQVQDYGYTF.

CDR3 residues: CASSVAGGSGYEQYF. The CDR3 DNA follows: TGTGCCAGCAGCGTAGCGGGGGGCTCGGGTTACGAGCAGTACTTC. J is TRBJ2-7 and V is TRBV9; weak D call: TRBD2 (7 bases). The ends were cut back, 0 bases at V and 4 bases at J, with 14 bases in the middle. The germline V gene encodes CDR1 SGDLS and CDR2 YYNGEE. This CDR3 has 15 residues.

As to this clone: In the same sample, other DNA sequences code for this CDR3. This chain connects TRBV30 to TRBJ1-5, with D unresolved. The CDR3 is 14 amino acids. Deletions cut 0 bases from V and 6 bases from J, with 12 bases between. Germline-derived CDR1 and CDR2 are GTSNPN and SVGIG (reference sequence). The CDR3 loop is CAWSVTGDGQPQHF. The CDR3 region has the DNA TGTGCCTGGAGTGTAACTGGGGATGGTCAGCCCCAGCATTTT.

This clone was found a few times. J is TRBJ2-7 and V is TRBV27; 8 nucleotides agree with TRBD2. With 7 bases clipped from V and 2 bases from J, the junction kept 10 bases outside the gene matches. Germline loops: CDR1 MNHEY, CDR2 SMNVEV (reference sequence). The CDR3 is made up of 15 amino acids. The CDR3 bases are TGTGCCAGCAAACGAGCGGGGGCTTTCCCCTACGAGCAGTACTTC. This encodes CASKRAGAFPYEQYF.

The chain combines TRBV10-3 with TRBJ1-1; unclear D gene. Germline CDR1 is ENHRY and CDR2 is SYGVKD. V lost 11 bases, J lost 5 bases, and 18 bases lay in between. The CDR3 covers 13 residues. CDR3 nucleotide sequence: TGTGCCTGCTGTGGGGATATGGGGACTGAAGCTTTCTTT. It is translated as CACCGDMGTEAFF.

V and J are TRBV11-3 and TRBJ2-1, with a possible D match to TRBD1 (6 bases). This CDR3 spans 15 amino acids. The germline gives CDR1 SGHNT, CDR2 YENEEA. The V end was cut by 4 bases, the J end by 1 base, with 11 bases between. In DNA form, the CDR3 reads TGTGCCAGCAGCTCCGGGACATTGTCCTACAATGAGCAGTTCTTC. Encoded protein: CASSSGTLSYNEQFF.

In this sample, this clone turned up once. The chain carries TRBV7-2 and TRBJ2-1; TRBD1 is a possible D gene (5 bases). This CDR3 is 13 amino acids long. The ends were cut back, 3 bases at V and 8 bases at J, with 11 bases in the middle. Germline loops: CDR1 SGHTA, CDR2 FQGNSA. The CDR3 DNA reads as TGTGCCAGCAGCTTTGCAGGGTACGATGAGCAGTTCTTC. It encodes CASSFAGYDEQFF.

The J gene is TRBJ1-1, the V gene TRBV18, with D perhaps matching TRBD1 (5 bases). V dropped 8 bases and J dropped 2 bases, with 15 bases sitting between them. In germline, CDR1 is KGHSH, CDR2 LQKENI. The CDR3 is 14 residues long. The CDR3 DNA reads TGTGCCAGCCTAAGTGGGGGGAGAAACACTGAAGCTTTCTTT. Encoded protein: CASLSGGRNTEAFF.

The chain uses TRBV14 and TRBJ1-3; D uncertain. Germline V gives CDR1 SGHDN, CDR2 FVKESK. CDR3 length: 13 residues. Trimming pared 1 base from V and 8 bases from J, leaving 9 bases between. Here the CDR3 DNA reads TGTGCCAGCAGCCAAGGTCCCGGTTACACCATATATTTT. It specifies CASSQGPGYTIYF.

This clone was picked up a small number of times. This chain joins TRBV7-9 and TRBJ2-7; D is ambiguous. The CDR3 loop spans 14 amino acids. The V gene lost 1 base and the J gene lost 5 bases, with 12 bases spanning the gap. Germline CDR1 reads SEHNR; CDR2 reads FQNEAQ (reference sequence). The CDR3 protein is CASSLGAAWNEQYF. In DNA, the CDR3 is TGTGCCAGCAGCTTAGGGGCAGCTTGGAACGAGCAGTACTTC.